This TCR beta chain was identified in a study of identical twins (dated by TCRdb to about 2016). Broadly, across the study: To test whether fetal clonotypes persist, this study deep-sequenced TCR alpha and beta repertoires from monozygotic twins, from unrelated adults of various ages, and from cord blood. To rule out contamination, replicate twin experiments were performed at different times with different library preparation protocols.

Only healthy Caucasian donors were included. V lost 2 bases and J lost 4 bases; the stretch between them is 14 bases long. CDR1 is given as DFQATT and CDR2 as SNEGSKA, both from the germline V gene (reference sequence). The CDR3 numbers 14 residues from cysteine through phenylalanine. Only the CDR3 portion is preserved as DNA: 42 bases, with reading frame beginning at the first base. This clonotype has only a few counts. It lacks a known antigen. Nothing much larger sits one base from this clone, and base qualities are not available. Study-level results and caveats: Out-of-frame TCR alpha sequences shared between twins showed an excess of low generation-probability sequences compared with coincidental sharing between unrelated individuals. In monozygotic twins, out-of-frame TCR alpha sharing was systematically underestimated by recombination models, although the models agreed with sharing between unrelated individuals. Because the same donors could not be followed over many years, the conclusions relied on cross-sectional statistical analysis. Fewer insertions were carried by abundant cord blood beta clonotypes; a weaker similar trend was observed in young adult naive repertoires, while no such trend was observed in memory repertoires. Invariant T cells such as MAIT and iNKT could partly confound zero-insertion analyses, though diverse VJ usage argued against this for most clonotypes. The excess sharing between twins in beta out-of-frame sequences was weaker because fewer shared sequences reduced the signal-to-noise ratio.

The library relied on 5' RACE. Sequenced using an Illumina HiSeq 2000. Template switching added a universal primer binding site, and the final cDNA carried a unique molecular identifier that allowed TCR cDNA molecules to be counted accurately. Specific primers in the conserved constant-segment region were used to synthesize first-strand cDNA for the TCR alpha and beta chains. To control for contamination, every cDNA library was double barcoded, receiving both a SMART-Mk sample barcode and Illumina barcodes. TruSeq adapter sequences along with Illumina sample barcodes were introduced in two successive PCR steps. Sequencing of the TCR alpha and beta cDNA libraries was done on the Illumina HiSeq platform using custom primers. Turning to the authors' computational methods: MiGEC processed the raw reads to extract unique molecular identifiers, while MiXCR was used to determine the CDR3 positions. For each individual, recombination models were inferred using an EM algorithm with the repgenHMM and IGoR tools. The analysis of shared clonotypes was done with the tcR package in R, with sharing normalized by the product of cloneset sizes. To study raw recombination without the effects of thymic and clonal selection, out-of-frame nonproductive sequences were analyzed. TCRdb trimmed the raw reads at Q25, called clones with MiXCR and kept productive beta chains. Each CDR3 protein gets just one entry, which takes the most common genes and DNA from the rows behind it. Clone size and V and J calls follow TCRdb, not the original study. Recorded for this sample are 1.5 million to 2 million distinct CDR3 sequences; more than 30% of them occurred a single time. The top ten constitute under 0.35% of the sample.

The source is a newborn girl in good health. Rearrangement joined TRBV20-1 to TRBJ2-5; TRBD2 is perhaps the D gene, given 6 matching bases. Sequencing was done on a sample of cord blood. The CDR3 region reads CSARPGVRGETQYF. The nucleotide sequence is given as TGCAGTGCTAGACCGGGGGTTCGGGGAGAGACCCAGTACTTC.